This T cell receptor (beta chain) was found in a study of early T cells in non-severe SARS-CoV-2 infection. Overall study: Whole-blood bulk RNA, unsorted, was sequenced, and chains were unpaired.

Individual cDNA molecules each received unique molecular identifiers attached to them. TCRdb analysed the 5' RACE reads with MiXCR anew, one entry per CDR3 protein. The sample lists some 73,000 distinct CDR3 sequences, approximately 12% seen once, with roughly 3.2% in the top ten. Germline CDR1 reads MNHNS; CDR2 reads SASEGT. This CDR3 has 16 amino acids. The V segment lost 7 bases and the J segment 4 bases; nucleotides outside the gene matches: 13. The sequence was obtained from an adult who was a healthcare worker with PCR-confirmed SARS-CoV-2 infection or an uninfected control (not recorded which). Material for sequencing was whole blood. This chain links TRBV6-1 with TRBJ1-2, with TRBD1 matching 9 bases. In DNA form, the CDR3 reads TGTGCCAGCACCTCCCCCGGGGGACAGGGACCCTATGGCTACACCTTC. Translated, it gives CASTSPGGQGPYGYTF.